Following are 29 T cell receptor beta chains from one sample sequenced in a study of PD-1 blockade in classical Hodgkin lymphoma. The data were produced by immunoSEQ multiplex PCR, yet TCRdb's version contains in-frame clones alone and is incomplete. Of approximately 50,000 clones in the sample, around two thirds were seen once. Every one of the patients relapsed after autologous stem cell transplantation (brentuximab vedotin exposure was variable). The specimen was peripheral blood mononuclear cells (PBMCs), collected before the second cycle of nivolumab. Source of these receptors: a human donor with classical Hodgkin lymphoma.

This chain connects TRBV27 to TRBJ2-3; the D gene could be TRBD1 or TRBD2 (7 bases each). This CDR3 has 16 residues. CDR1 and CDR2 from the germline V gene are MNHEY and SMNVEV (reference sequence). Trimming shortened V by 4 bases and J by 3 bases, and 17 bases separated the two germline ends. Here the CDR3 DNA reads TGTGCCAGCAGTTCCAGGGGGGGCGGGGAGACAGATACGCAGTATTTT. It translates to CASSSRGGGETDTQYF.

The genes are TRBV19 and TRBJ2-6; perhaps TRBD1 as D (6 bases). Trimming left V 8 bases short and J 3 bases short, with 11 bases between. The germline CDR1 and CDR2 sequences are LNHDA and SQIVND (reference sequence). This CDR3 is 14 amino acids long. In DNA form, the CDR3 reads TGTGCCAGTTATCAGGGGTATGGGGCCAACGTCCTGACTTTC. Encoded protein: CASYQGYGANVLTF. Supplemented by reference TRBV19 and TRBJ2-6, the full variable domain reads DGGITQSPKYLFRKEGQNVTLSCEQNLNHDAMYWYRQDPGQGLRLIYYSQIVNDFQKGDIAEGYSVSREKKESFPLTVTSAQKNPTAFYLCASYQGYGANVLTFGAGSRLTVL.

This clone was counted between two and nine times. Other nucleotide sequences in the sample specify the same CDR3. The J gene is TRBJ1-1, the V gene TRBV18; 7 bases are shared with TRBD1. CDR3 length: 13 residues. Per the germline V gene, CDR1 is KGHSH and CDR2 is LQKENI. The V segment lost 3 bases and the J segment 4 bases; nucleotides outside the gene matches: 2. CDR3 amino acids: CASSPQGGTEAFF. The DNA of the CDR3 is TGTGCCAGCTCACCGCAGGGGGGCACTGAAGCTTTCTTT.

This rearrangement joins TRBV18 to TRBJ1-4; a possible D gene is TRBD1 (5 bases). The CDR3 runs to 15 residues. V gave up 2 bases and J gave up 4 bases, with 11 bases separating them. From germline, CDR1 is KGHSH and CDR2 LQKENI. CDR3 amino acids: CASSPVGGVNEKLFF. The CDR3 DNA is TGTGCCAGCTCACCAGTGGGGGGAGTTAATGAAAAACTGTTTTTT.

This clone appeared a few times. The rearrangement links TRBV9 to TRBJ2-2; 7 bases agree with TRBD2. V lost 1 base to trimming and J lost 5 bases; unmatched junction nucleotides: 11. This CDR3 is 17 amino acids long. CDR1 and CDR2 from the germline V gene are SGDLS and YYNGEE. As DNA, the CDR3 is TGTGCCAGCAGCGTAATTCGAGCGGGGAACCCAACCGGGGAGCTGTTTTTT. This translates into CASSVIRAGNPTGELFF.

The chain carries TRBV9 and TRBJ2-1; 11 nucleotides line up with TRBD2. The ends lost 3 bases at V and 10 bases at J; junction bases unmatched: 21. Germline V gene sequence: CDR1 SGDLS, CDR2 YYNGEE. CDR3 length equals 19 residues. For the CDR3, the DNA is TGTGCCAGCAGCGCCCGGGGTAGCGGGAGGGCCGTCGCACGCATCGAGCAGTTCTTC. Translated, it gives CASSARGSGRAVARIEQFF.

The genes are TRBV11-2 and TRBJ1-1; no clear D. Trimming left V 1 base short and J 7 bases short, with 10 bases between. There are 13 residues in the CDR3. Germline assignment: CDR1 SGHAT and CDR2 FQNNGV. CDR3 sequence: CASSLVVQNEAFF. DNA of the CDR3: TGTGCCAGCAGCTTAGTAGTACAGAATGAAGCTTTCTTT.

The J gene is TRBJ1-1, the V gene TRBV7-2, with 12 nucleotides matching TRBD1. CDR3 length equals 17 residues. Unmatched junction bases numbered 7, after V lost 2 bases and J lost 3 bases. Germline loops: CDR1 SGHTA, CDR2 FQGNSA. Written as DNA, the CDR3 is TGTGCCAGCAGCTTAAAGGCCGGGACAGGGGGCGACACTGAAGCTTTCTTT. Encoded protein: CASSLKAGTGGDTEAFF.

Only a few counts were recorded for this clone. The chain is built from TRBV7-8 and TRBJ2-1; D unclear. Per germline, CDR1 SGHVS and CDR2 FQNEAQ. The CDR3 length is 13 residues. The ends were cut back, 5 bases at V and 2 bases at J, with 7 bases in the middle. The chain's CDR3 is CASSHGPYNEQFF. The CDR3 DNA reads TGTGCCAGCAGCCACGGACCCTACAATGAGCAGTTCTTC.

The V and J genes are TRBV2 and TRBJ1-5, with D maybe TRBD1 (5 bases). Trimming pared 0 bases from V and 4 bases from J, leaving 13 bases between. The CDR3 runs to 16 residues. Germline CDR1 is SNHLY and CDR2 is FYNNEI. The CDR3 loop reads CASSEAVYGGNQPQHF. CDR3 in DNA: TGTGCCAGCAGTGAAGCCGTATATGGGGGGAATCAGCCCCAGCATTTT. The full variable domain, in which reference TRBV2 and TRBJ1-5 provide the parts outside the CDR3, is EPEVTQTPSHQVTQMGQEVILRCVPISNHLYFYWYRQILGQKVEFLVSFYNNEISEKSEIFDDQFSVERPDGSNFTLKIRSTKLEDSAMYFCASSEAVYGGNQPQHFGDGTRLSIL.

The chain is built from TRBV10-3 and TRBJ1-1; perhaps TRBD1 as D (6 bases). Germline V gene lookup returns CDR1 ENHRY and CDR2 SYGVKD. V was pared by 2 bases and J by 4 bases, with 11 bases between. This CDR3 has 14 residues. Written as DNA, the CDR3 is TGTGCCATCAGTGAGGGGGGCGCGGGCACTGAAGCTTTCTTT. Protein product: CAISEGGAGTEAFF.

V is TRBV28 and J is TRBJ2-1; D is unclear. This CDR3 has 16 amino acids. V shed 5 bases and J shed 4 bases, with 18 bases lying between them. Germline CDR1 MDHEN, CDR2 SYDVKM. The CDR3 region has the DNA TGTGCCAGCAGTCGTCTAAACATGGTCCTTTACAATGAGCAGTTCTTC. Protein sequence: CASSRLNMVLYNEQFF.

The rearrangement links TRBV27 to TRBJ1-5; perhaps TRBD1 as D (6 bases). Per germline, CDR1 MNHEY and CDR2 SMNVEV (reference sequence). V lost 0 bases, J lost 8 bases, and 23 bases lay in between. The length of the CDR3 is 18 residues. CDR3 residues: CASSLSSSGGSLKKPQHF. CDR3 in DNA: TGTGCCAGCAGTTTATCTAGTAGTGGGGGCTCGCTGAAGAAGCCCCAGCATTTT.

In this sample, this clone turned up a few times. V is TRBV27 and J is TRBJ2-7; possible D gene TRBD2, 7 bases. The CDR3 runs 16 residues. Germline assignment: CDR1 MNHEY and CDR2 SMNVEV (reference sequence). V lost 3 bases and J lost 3, with 18 bases in between. CDR3 protein: CASSLGGGAGGYEQYF. CDR3 nucleotide sequence: TGTGCCAGCAGTTTGGGGGGGGGCGCTGGGGGCTACGAGCAGTACTTC.

Turning to this clone: Compared with germline, one end of the junction differs, possibly owing to a read error. The V call is TRBV7-9, the J call TRBJ2-7; either TRBD1 or TRBD2 may supply D (6 bases each). This CDR3 contains 12 residues. From germline, CDR1 is SEHNR and CDR2 FQNEAQ (reference sequence). CDR3 region: CASTTRGRRLDF. In nucleotides, the CDR3 is TGTGCCAGCACCACTAGGGGGAGGCGGTTAGACTTC.

The chain combines TRBV6-1 with TRBJ2-1; possibly TRBD1 for D (6 bases). Trimming cost V 4 bases and J 5 bases, with 15 bases left between them. Per the germline V gene, CDR1 is MNHNS and CDR2 is SASEGT. CDR3 length: 15 residues. The CDR3 nucleotides are TGTGCCAGCAGTGGACCGGGACAAAAAAACAATGAGCAGTTCTTC. Translated: CASSGPGQKNNEQFF.

V is TRBV5-6 and J is TRBJ2-1, with D hard to call. The V end was cut by 7 bases, the J end by 4 bases, with 6 bases between. CDR3 size: 11 residues. Germline CDR1 and CDR2: SGHDT and YYEEEE. The CDR3 DNA reads as TGTGCCAGCTCCATTTACAATGAGCAGTTCTTC. Protein: CASSIYNEQFF.

The V gene is TRBV28, the J gene TRBJ2-5; TRBD2 aligns across 14 bases. The V gene end was trimmed by 3 bases and the J gene end by 4 bases; junction bases not matched to a gene: 4. The CDR3 sequence is 16 residues long. Germline CDR1 is MDHEN and CDR2 is SYDVKM. CDR3: CASSFGLAGGLETQYF. The CDR3 DNA reads TGTGCCAGCAGTTTTGGACTAGCGGGAGGATTAGAGACCCAGTACTTC.

V usage is TRBV4-3 and J usage is TRBJ2-3; D unclear. The germline gives CDR1 LGHNA, CDR2 YSLEER. Trimming took off 1 base at V and 2 bases at J, with 10 bases between the two ends. The CDR3 loop spans 15 amino acids. The CDR3 protein is CASSQGVQTTDTQYF. The CDR3 bases are TGCGCCAGCAGCCAAGGTGTCCAGACCACAGATACGCAGTATTTT.

The chain joins TRBV19 to TRBJ2-2, with 9 bases aligning to TRBD2. There are 17 residues in the CDR3. Trimming took 3 bases from V and 7 from J; bases not matched to a gene: 12. Germline CDR1 is LNHDA and CDR2 is SQIVND (reference sequence). The CDR3 region is CASSINRLAERDGELFF. The CDR3 bases are TGTGCCAGTAGTATCAATCGACTAGCGGAGAGGGACGGGGAGCTGTTTTTT.

The J gene is TRBJ1-2, the V gene TRBV28; 10 nucleotides match TRBD1. The CDR3 contains 15 residues. Trimming cost V 3 bases and J 3 bases; bases outside gene matches: 4. Germline CDR1 is MDHEN and CDR2 is SYDVKM. CDR3 bases: TGTGCCAGCAGTTTGGTGGGACAGGGGTACTATGGCTACACCTTC. This gives the protein CASSLVGQGYYGYTF.

The rearrangement joins TRBV2 to TRBJ2-1; 11 bases are shared with TRBD2. The germline gives CDR1 SNHLY, CDR2 FYNNEI. CDR3 length: 15 amino acids. The V and J ends lost 4 bases and 4 bases, in that order; junction bases with no gene match: 3. The CDR3 region has the DNA TGTGCCAGCAGTGTGTTAGCGGGAGGGTACAATGAGCAGTTCTTC. Residues: CASSVLAGGYNEQFF.

The CDR3 reads CASFDRVPEAFF. In DNA, the CDR3 is TGTGCCAGCTTCGACAGGGTTCCTGAAGCTTTCTTT. This chain uses TRBV6-5 with TRBJ1-1; 7 bases agree with TRBD1. Germline CDR1 is MNHEY and CDR2 is SVGAGI. The CDR3 spans 12 residues. Losses at the gene ends were 8 bases for V and 6 bases for J; bases not matched to a gene: 6.

This sequence joins TRBV4-1 and TRBJ2-1; 12 nucleotides align to TRBD2. Germline values: CDR1 MGHRA, CDR2 YSYEKL. After removal of 1 base from V and 2 bases from J, the junction contained 6 bases not matched to a gene. The CDR3 spans 18 residues. CDR3 residues: CASSQVELAGGPYNEQFF. In DNA form, the CDR3 reads TGCGCCAGCAGCCAAGTGGAGCTAGCGGGAGGGCCCTACAATGAGCAGTTCTTC.

The chain joins TRBV6-5 to TRBJ2-5, with D maybe TRBD1 (5 bases). The CDR3 covers 13 residues. In germline, CDR1 is MNHEY, CDR2 SVGAGI. V dropped 5 bases and J dropped 7 bases, with 14 bases sitting between them. CDR3 DNA sequence: TGTGCCAGCAGTGCACAGGTGGGTTGGACCCAGTACTTC. This translates into CASSAQVGWTQYF.

CDR3 region: CASSGQVYEQYF. CDR3 nucleotides: TGTGCCAGCAGCGGACAGGTCTACGAGCAGTACTTC. The chain joins TRBV25-1 to TRBJ2-7, with 7 bases lining up with TRBD1. The CDR3 runs to 12 residues. Germline CDR1 is MGHDK and CDR2 is SYGVNS. Germline trimming cut 6 bases from V and 3 bases from J; bases unmatched to any gene: 2.

The gene calls are TRBV6-6 and TRBJ1-2, with D unresolved. Germline CDR1 is MNHNY and CDR2 is SVGAGI (reference sequence). This CDR3 spans 14 amino acids. V lost 0 bases and J 8 bases, leaving 13 bases between the germline ends. The CDR3 nucleotides read TGTGCCAGCAGTTACTCGAAGGGCAATGAAGGCTACACCTTC. Translating gives CASSYSKGNEGYTF.

This clone turned up a few times. V usage is TRBV29-1 and J usage is TRBJ2-3; D is unresolved. The V end was cut by 1 base, the J end by 1 base, with 9 bases between. This CDR3 is 14 amino acids long. Looked up from germline, CDR1 is SQVTM and CDR2 is ANQGSEA. The CDR3 reads CSVEGTRGTDTQYF. The DNA for the CDR3 is TGCAGCGTTGAAGGGACCCGGGGCACAGATACGCAGTATTTT.

This clone came up once. V and J are TRBV19 and TRBJ2-2; 10 nucleotides agree with TRBD1. The germline gives CDR1 LNHDA, CDR2 SQIVND (reference sequence). This CDR3 has 15 residues. V dropped 6 bases and J dropped 4; count of bases not matched to a gene: 5. The CDR3 sequence: CASSVRDRGTGELFF. CDR3 nucleotides: TGTGCCAGTAGCGTCCGGGACAGGGGCACCGGGGAGCTGTTTTTT.